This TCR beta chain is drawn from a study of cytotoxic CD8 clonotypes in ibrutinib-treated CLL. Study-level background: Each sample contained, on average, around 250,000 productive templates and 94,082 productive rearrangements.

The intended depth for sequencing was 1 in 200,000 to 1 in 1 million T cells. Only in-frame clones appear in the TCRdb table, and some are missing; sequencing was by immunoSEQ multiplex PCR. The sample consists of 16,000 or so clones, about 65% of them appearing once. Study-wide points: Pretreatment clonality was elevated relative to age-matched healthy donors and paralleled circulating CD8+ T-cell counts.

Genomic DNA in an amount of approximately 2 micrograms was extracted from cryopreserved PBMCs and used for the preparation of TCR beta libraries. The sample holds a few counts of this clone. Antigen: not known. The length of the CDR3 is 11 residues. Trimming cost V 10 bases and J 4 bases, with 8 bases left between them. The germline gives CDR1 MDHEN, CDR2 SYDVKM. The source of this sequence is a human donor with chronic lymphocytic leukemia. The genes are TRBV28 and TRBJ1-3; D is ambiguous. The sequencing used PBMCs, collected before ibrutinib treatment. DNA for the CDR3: TGTGCCATCAGGTCCGGAAACACCATATATTTT. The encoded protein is CAIRSGNTIYF.